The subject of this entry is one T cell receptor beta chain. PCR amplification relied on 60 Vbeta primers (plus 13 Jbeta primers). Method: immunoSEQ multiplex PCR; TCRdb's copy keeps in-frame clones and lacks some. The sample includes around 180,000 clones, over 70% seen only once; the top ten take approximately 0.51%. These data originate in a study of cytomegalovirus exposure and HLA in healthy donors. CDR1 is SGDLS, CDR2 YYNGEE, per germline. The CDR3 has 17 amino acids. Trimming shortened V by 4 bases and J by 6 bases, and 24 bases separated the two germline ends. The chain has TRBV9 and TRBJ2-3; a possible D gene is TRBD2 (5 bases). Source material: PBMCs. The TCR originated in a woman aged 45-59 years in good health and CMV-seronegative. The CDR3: CASSSPSGLVPTDTQYF. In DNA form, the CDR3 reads TGTGCCAGCAGCTCACCATCTGGACTCGTCCCCACGGATACGCAGTATTTT.